The sequence of this T cell receptor (beta chain) was determined in a study of cytomegalovirus exposure and HLA in healthy donors. PCR used 60 Vbeta primers and 13 Jbeta primers. The data were produced by immunoSEQ multiplex PCR, yet TCRdb's version contains in-frame clones alone and is incomplete. The data hold about 150,000 clones, with about two thirds observed a single time. Healthy bone marrow donors formed the donor group. Note on this clone: What it binds is unknown.

General study findings and limits: Under in vitro conditions, a few CMV-associated chains were confirmed as specific for CMV antigens. Reports indicate that TCR beta sequences accurately predicted the HLA-A and HLA-B alleles of most subjects.

Germline trimming cut 5 bases from V and 10 bases from J; bases unmatched to any gene: 11. The CDR3 runs 15 residues. Germline V gene sequence: CDR1 MNHEY, CDR2 SMNVEV (reference sequence). The sequenced sample was PBMCs. This rearrangement joins TRBV27 to TRBJ1-5; 10 bases are a match to TRBD1. This sequence was found in a man in his forties or fifties in good health and CMV-seronegative. The CDR3 spells CASSLTGTGAPPQHF. In DNA form, the CDR3 reads TGTGCCAGCAGTCTCACCGGGACAGGGGCCCCCCCCCAGCATTTT.